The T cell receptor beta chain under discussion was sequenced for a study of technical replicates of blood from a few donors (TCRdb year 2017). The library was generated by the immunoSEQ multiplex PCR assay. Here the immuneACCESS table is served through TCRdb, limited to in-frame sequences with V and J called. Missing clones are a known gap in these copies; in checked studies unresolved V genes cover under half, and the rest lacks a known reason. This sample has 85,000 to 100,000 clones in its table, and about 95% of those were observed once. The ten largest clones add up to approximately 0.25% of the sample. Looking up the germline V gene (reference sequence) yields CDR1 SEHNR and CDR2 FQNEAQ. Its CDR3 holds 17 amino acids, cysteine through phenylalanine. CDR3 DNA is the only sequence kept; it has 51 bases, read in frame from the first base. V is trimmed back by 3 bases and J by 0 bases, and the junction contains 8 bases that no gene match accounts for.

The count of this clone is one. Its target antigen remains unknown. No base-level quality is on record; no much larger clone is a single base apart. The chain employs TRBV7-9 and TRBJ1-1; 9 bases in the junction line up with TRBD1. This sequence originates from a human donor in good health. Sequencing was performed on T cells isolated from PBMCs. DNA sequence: TGTGCCAGCAGCTTCGACAGGGGGGCTTCGTTGAACACTGAAGCTTTCTTT. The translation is CASSFDRGASLNTEAFF.